The rows below give T cell receptor beta chains drawn from one sample of a study of blood T cell repertoires in COVID-19. Repertoires were generated with immunoSEQ multiplex PCR, while TCRdb's copy carries only in-frame clones and drops some. The profile shows tens of thousands of clones, 82% of them singletons. What was sequenced was peripheral blood. These TCRs come from a human donor in a cohort sampled during active COVID-19. Both conserved end residues are part of each CDR3. D genes are given only for firm matches. Some rows mark clone size as missing; the rest say once, few, many or name a class of expanded clone.

size: .; V: TRBV6-5; D: .; J: TRBJ2-7; DNA: TGTGCCACCAACCGTGGGCCCACCTACGAGCAGTACTTC; CDR3: CATNRGPTYEQYF
size: .; V: TRBV13; D: .; J: TRBJ2-6; DNA: TGTGCCAGCAGCTCCGGTTGGTCTGGGGCCAACGTCCTGACTTTC; CDR3: CASSSGWSGANVLTF
size: .; V: TRBV6-4; D: TRBD1; J: TRBJ2-2; DNA: TGTGCCAGCAGTGACTGGACAGGGGGTGCGGCCGGGGAGCTGTTTTTT; CDR3: CASSDWTGGAAGELFF
size: .; V: TRBV11-2; D: .; J: TRBJ2-2; DNA: TGTGCCAGCAGCTGGACACCTACGAACACCGGGGAGCTGTTTTTT; CDR3: CASSWTPTNTGELFF
size: .; V: TRBV7-9; D: TRBD1; J: TRBJ1-1; DNA: TGTGCCAGCAGCCGACAGGGGTTTGAAGCTTTCTTT; CDR3: CASSRQGFEAFF
size: .; V: TRBV27; D: TRBD1; J: TRBJ2-5; DNA: TGTGCCAGCAGCTCACCCGGGACAGGGGTTTGGGGCGGCCAGTACTTC; CDR3: CASSSPGTGVWGGQYF
size: .; V: TRBV7-2; D: TRBD1; J: TRBJ1-2; DNA: TGTGCCAGCAGCTTAGATATGGGACAGGGGAAGGTGGAGGGCTACACCTTC; CDR3: CASSLDMGQGKVEGYTF
size: .; V: TRBV10-1; D: .; J: TRBJ2-6; DNA: TGCGCCAGCAGTGAGACTTCTGGGGCCAACGTCCTGACTTTC; CDR3: CASSETSGANVLTF
size: .; V: TRBV5-1; D: TRBD1; J: TRBJ1-5; DNA: TGCGCCAGCAGCTTGGGACAGGGGGATCAGCCCCAGCATTTT; CDR3: CASSLGQGDQPQHF
size: .; V: TRBV6-6; D: TRBD1; J: TRBJ1-2; DNA: TGTGCCAGCAACCCGACAGGGAACTATGGCTACACCTTC; CDR3: CASNPTGNYGYTF
size: .; V: TRBV19; D: .; J: TRBJ1-2; DNA: TGTGCCAGTAGTATTGGGCAGGGATTAACTAACTATGGCTACACCTTC; CDR3: CASSIGQGLTNYGYTF
size: many; V: TRBV2; D: TRBD1; J: TRBJ1-1; DNA: TGTGCCAGCAGAACCGGGACAGCGAACACTGAAGCTTTCTTT; CDR3: CASRTGTANTEAFF
size: .; V: TRBV18; D: .; J: TRBJ2-7; DNA: TGTGCCAGCTCACCACGACAGTTATACGAGCAGTACTTC; CDR3: CASSPRQLYEQYF
size: .; V: TRBV5-6; D: .; J: TRBJ1-3; DNA: TGTGCCAGCAGCCTCCGCGGAGCCGGAAACACCATATATTTT; CDR3: CASSLRGAGNTIYF